This TCR beta chain was sequenced during a study of OX40 agonist ivuxolimab in advanced cancers. Looking at the study overall: Prior therapy, whether anti-PD-1, anti-PD-L1 or anti-CTLA-4, was allowed, and 35% to 40% had some. One patient with hepatocellular carcinoma and two with cutaneous melanoma, three in all, had partial responses.

The CDR3 runs to 14 residues. Trimming at V came to 4 bases and at J to 2 bases, leaving 2 bases not matched to a gene. CDR1 and CDR2 (germline): SGHTA, FQGNSA. The repertoire was sequenced with immunoSEQ multiplex PCR; TCRdb's copy has only in-frame clones and lacks some. Of fewer than 80,000 clones listed, roughly 88% were seen once; the top ten hold 1.1%. A note on this clone: Its antigen is still unknown. This specimen includes other DNA sequences encoding the same CDR3.

Study findings and constraints: At doses 0.1 to 3.0 mg/kg, CD4+ and CD8+ clones expanded. Compared with CD4+, CD8+ T cells on average had more expanded clones.

The TCR comes from an adult with an advanced solid tumor such as melanoma, head and neck, liver or kidney cancer. The sample was CD4+ or CD8+ T cells sorted from blood, taken in a trial of the OX40 agonist ivuxolimab. The chain links TRBV7-2 to TRBJ2-7, with TRBD1 matching over 10 bases. The CDR3 here is CASSSTGGAYEQYF. The CDR3 DNA reads TGTGCCAGCAGCTCGACAGGGGGCGCCTACGAGCAGTACTTC.